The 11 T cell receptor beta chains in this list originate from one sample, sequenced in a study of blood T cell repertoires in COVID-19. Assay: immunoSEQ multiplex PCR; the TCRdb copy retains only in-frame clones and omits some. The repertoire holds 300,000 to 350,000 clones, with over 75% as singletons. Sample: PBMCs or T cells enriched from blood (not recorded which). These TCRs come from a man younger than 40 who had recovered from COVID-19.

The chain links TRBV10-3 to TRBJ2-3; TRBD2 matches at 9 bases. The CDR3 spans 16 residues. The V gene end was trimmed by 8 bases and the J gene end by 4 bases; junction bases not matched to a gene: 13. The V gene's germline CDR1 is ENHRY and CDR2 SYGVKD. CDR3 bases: TGTGCCATCTATCAAGTAGCGGGGGCGGCGCCAGATACGCAGTATTTT. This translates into CAIYQVAGAAPDTQYF.

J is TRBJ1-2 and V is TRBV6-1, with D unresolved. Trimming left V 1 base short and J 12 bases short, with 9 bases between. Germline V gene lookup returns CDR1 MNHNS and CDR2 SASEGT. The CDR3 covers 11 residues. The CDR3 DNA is TGTGCCAGCAGTGAAGGGGCGTGGAACACCTTC. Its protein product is CASSEGAWNTF.

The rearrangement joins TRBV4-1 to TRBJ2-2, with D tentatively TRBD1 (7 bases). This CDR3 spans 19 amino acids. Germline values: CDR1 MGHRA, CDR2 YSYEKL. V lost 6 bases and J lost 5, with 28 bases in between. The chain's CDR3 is CASSRHRRGRSDVTGELFF. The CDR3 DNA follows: TGCGCCAGCAGTCGCCACCGGAGGGGGCGTAGTGATGTGACCGGGGAGCTGTTTTTT.

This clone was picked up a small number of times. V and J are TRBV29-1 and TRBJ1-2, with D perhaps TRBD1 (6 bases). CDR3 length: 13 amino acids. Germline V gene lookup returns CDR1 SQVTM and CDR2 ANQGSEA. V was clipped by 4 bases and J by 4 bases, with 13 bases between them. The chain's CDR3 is CSVGGGLTYGYTF. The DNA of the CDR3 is TGCAGCGTTGGGGGGGGCTTAACCTATGGCTACACCTTC.

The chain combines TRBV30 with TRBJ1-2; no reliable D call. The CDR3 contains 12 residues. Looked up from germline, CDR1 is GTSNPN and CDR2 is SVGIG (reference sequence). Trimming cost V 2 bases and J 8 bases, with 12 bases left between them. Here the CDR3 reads CAWSPSPQGYTF. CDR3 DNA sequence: TGTGCCTGGAGTCCCTCCCCCCAGGGCTACACCTTC.

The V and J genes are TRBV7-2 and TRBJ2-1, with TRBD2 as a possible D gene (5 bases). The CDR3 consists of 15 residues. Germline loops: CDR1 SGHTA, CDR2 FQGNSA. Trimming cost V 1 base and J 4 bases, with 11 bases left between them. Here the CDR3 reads CASSLDSGDYNEQFF. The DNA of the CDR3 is TGTGCCAGCAGCTTAGACAGCGGAGATTACAATGAGCAGTTCTTC.

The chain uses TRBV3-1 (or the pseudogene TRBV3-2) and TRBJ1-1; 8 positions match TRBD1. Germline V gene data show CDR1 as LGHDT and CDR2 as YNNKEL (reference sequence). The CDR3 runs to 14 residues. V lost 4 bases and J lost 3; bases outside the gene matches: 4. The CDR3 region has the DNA TGTGCCAGCAGCCGACAGGGGAGATACACTGAAGCTTTCTTT. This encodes CASSRQGRYTEAFF.

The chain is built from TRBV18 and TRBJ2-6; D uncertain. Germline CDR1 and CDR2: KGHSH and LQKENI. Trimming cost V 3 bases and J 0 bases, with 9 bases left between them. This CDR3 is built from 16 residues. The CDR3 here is CASSPSQSSGANVLTF. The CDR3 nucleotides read TGTGCCAGCTCACCTAGTCAATCCTCTGGGGCCAACGTCCTGACTTTC.

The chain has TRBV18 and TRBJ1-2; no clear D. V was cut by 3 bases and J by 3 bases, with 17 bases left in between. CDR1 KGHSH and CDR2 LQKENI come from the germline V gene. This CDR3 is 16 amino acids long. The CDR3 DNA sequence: TGTGCCAGCTCACCCGGTAACTTATCACCACACTATGGCTACACCTTC. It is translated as CASSPGNLSPHYGYTF.

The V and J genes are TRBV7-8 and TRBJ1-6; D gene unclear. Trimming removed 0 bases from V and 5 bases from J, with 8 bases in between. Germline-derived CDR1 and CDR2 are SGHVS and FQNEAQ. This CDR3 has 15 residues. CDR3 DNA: TGTGCCAGCAGCTTAGCTCGACACGATAATTCACCCCTCCACTTT. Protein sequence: CASSLARHDNSPLHF. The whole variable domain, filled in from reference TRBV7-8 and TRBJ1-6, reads GAGVSQSPRYKVAKRGQDVALRCDPISGHVSLFWYQQALGQGPEFLTYFQNEAQLDKSGLPSDRFFAERPEGSVSTLKIQRTQQEDSAVYLCASSLARHDNSPLHFGNGTRLTVT.

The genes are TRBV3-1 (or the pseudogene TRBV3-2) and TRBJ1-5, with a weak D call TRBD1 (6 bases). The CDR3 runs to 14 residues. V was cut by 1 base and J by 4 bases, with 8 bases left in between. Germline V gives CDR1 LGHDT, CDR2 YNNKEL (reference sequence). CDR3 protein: CASSQAGTNQPQHF. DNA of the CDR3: TGTGCCAGCAGCCAAGCAGGGACAAATCAGCCCCAGCATTTT.